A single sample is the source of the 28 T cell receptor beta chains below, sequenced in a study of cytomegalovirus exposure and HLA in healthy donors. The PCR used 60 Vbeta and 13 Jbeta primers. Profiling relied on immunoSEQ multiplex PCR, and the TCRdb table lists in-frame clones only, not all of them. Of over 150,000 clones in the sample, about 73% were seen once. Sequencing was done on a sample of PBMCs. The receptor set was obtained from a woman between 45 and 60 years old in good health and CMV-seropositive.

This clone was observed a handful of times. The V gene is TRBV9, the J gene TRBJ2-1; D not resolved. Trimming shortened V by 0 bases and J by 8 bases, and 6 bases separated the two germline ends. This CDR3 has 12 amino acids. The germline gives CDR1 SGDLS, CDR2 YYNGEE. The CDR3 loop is CASSVGLDEQFF. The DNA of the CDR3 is TGTGCCAGCAGCGTAGGACTCGATGAGCAGTTCTTC.

The CDR3 here is CASSPATRNTEAFF. DNA of the CDR3: TGTGCCAGCTCACCCGCGACACGAAACACTGAAGCTTTCTTT. The V and J genes are TRBV18 and TRBJ1-1; D is unresolved. Trimming cost V 3 bases and J 2 bases, with 10 bases left between them. The CDR3 has 14 amino acids. Germline V lookup: CDR1 KGHSH, CDR2 LQKENI.

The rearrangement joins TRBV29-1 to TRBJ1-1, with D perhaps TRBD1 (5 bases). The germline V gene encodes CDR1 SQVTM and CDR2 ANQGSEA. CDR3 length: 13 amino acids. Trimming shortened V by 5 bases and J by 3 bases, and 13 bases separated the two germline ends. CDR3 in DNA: TGCAGCGTTAAACGTGGGGGGGACACTGAAGCTTTCTTT. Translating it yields CSVKRGGDTEAFF. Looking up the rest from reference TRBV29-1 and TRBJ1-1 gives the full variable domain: SAVISQKPSRDICQRGTSLTIQCQVDSQVTMMFWYRQQPGQSLTLIATANQGSEATYESGFVIDKFPISRPNLTFSTLTVSNMSPEDSSIYLCSVKRGGDTEAFFGQGTRLTVV.

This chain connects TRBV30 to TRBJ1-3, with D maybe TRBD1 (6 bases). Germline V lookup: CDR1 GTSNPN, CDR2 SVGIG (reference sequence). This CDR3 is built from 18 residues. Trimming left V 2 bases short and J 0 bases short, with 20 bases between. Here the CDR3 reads CAWSFPTGRQLSGNTIYF. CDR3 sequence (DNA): TGTGCCTGGAGTTTCCCGACAGGACGGCAACTCTCTGGAAACACCATATATTTT.

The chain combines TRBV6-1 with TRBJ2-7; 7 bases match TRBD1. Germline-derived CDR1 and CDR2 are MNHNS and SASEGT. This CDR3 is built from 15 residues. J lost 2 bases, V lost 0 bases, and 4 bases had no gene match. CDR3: CASSEAGGYAYEQYF. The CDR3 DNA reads TGTGCCAGCAGTGAAGCAGGGGGCTACGCCTACGAGCAGTACTTC.

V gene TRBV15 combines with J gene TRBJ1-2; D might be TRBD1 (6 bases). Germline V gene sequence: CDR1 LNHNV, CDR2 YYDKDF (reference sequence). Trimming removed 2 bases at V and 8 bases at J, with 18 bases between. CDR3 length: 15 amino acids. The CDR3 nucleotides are TGTGCCACCAGCAGATTGGGGCTAACAGGGCCCGGCTACACCTTC. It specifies CATSRLGLTGPGYTF. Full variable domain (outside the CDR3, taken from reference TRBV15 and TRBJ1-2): DAMVIQNPRYQVTQFGKPVTLSCSQTLNHNVMYWYQQKSSQAPKLLFHYYDKDFNNEADTPDNFQSRRPNTSFCFLDIRSPGLGDTAMYLCATSRLGLTGPGYTFGSGTRLTVV.

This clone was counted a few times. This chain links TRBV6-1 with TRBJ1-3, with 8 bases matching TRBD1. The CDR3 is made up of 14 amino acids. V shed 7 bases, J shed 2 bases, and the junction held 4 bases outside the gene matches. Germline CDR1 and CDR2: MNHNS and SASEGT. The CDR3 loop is CASNVDRAGNTIYF. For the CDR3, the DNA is TGTGCCAGCAATGTGGACAGGGCTGGAAACACCATATATTTT.

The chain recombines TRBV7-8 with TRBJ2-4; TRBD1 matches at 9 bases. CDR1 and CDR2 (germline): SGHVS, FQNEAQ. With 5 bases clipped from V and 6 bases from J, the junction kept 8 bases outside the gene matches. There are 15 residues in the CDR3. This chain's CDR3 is CASSQQGAEGNIQYF. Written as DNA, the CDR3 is TGTGCCAGCAGCCAACAGGGGGCGGAGGGAAACATTCAGTACTTC.

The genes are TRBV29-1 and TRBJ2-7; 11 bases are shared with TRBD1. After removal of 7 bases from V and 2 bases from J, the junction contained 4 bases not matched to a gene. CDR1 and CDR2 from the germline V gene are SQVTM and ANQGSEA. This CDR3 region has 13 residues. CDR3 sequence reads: CSARDRGAYEQYF. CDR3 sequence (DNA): TGCAGCGCCCGGGACAGGGGGGCCTACGAGCAGTACTTC.

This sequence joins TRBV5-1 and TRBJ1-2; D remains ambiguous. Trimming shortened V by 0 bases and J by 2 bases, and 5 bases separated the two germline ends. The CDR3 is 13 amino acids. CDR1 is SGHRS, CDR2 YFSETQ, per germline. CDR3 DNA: TGCGCCAGCAGCTTGGCCCCGAACTATGGCTACACCTTC. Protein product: CASSLAPNYGYTF. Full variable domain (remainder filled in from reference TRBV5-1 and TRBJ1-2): KAGVTQTPRYLIKTRGQQVTLSCSPISGHRSVSWYQQTPGQGLQFLFEYFSETQRNKGNFPGRFSGRQFSNSRSEMNVSTLELGDSALYLCASSLAPNYGYTFGSGTRLTVV.

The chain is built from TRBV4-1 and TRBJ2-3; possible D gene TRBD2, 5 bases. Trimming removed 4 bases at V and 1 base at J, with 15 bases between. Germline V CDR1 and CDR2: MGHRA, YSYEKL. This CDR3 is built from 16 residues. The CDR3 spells CASSLGDFFGTDTQYF. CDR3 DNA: TGCGCCAGCAGCCTGGGAGACTTCTTTGGCACAGATACGCAGTATTTT.

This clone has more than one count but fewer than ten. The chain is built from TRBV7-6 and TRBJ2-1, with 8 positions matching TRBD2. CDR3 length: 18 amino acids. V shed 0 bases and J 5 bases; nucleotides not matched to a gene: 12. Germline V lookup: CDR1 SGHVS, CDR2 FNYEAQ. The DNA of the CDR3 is TGTGCCAGCAGCTTAGCGCTGGGGGCTAGCGGGTTTAACAATGAGCAGTTCTTC. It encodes CASSLALGASGFNNEQFF.

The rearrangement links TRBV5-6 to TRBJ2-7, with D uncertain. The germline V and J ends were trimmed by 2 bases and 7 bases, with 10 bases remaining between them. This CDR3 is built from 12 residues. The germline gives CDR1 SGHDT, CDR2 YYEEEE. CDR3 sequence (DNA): TGTGCCAGCAGCTTTGACCCCGGGGAGCAGTACTTC. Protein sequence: CASSFDPGEQYF.

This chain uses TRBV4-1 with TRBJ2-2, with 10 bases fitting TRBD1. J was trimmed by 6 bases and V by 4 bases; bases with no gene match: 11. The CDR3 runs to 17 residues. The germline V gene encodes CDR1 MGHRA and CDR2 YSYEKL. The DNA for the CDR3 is TGCGCCAGCAGCCTGACTTTACCCGGGACAGGGGCCGGGGAGCTGTTTTTT. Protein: CASSLTLPGTGAGELFF.

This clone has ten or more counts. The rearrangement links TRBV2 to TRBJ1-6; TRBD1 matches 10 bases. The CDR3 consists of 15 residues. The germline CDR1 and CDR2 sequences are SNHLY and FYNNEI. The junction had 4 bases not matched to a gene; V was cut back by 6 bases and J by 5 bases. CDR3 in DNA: TGTGCCAGCAGCCGCGACAGGGGGCATAATTCACCCCTCCACTTT. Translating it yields CASSRDRGHNSPLHF.

CDR3 protein: CASGEGFTDTQYF. DNA of the CDR3: TGCGCCAGCGGGGAGGGTTTCACAGATACGCAGTATTTT. The chain combines TRBV5-1 with TRBJ2-3, with 7 positions matching TRBD2. After removal of 7 bases from V and 2 bases from J, the junction contained 4 bases not matched to a gene. This CDR3 is built from 13 residues. Germline CDR1 is SGHRS and CDR2 is YFSETQ.

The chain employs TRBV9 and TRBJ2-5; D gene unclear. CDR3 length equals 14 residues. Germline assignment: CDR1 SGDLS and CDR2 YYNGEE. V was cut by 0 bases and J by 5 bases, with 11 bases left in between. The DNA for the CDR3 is TGTGCCAGCAGCGTAGGGGTAGACGGGGAGACCCAGTACTTC. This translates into CASSVGVDGETQYF.

For the CDR3, the DNA is TGTGCCAGCAGCCCCGGAGGACAGAGTACCGGGGAGCTGTTTTTT. It is translated as CASSPGGQSTGELFF. The genes are TRBV5-4 and TRBJ2-2; D may be TRBD1 (6 bases). Germline CDR1 SGHNT, CDR2 YYREEE (reference sequence). The CDR3 has 15 residues. The V and J ends lost 4 bases and 5 bases respectively, with 15 bases between them. Drawing the rest from reference TRBV5-4 and TRBJ2-2, the complete variable domain is ETGVTQSPTHLIKTRGQQVTLRCSSQSGHNTVSWYQQALGQGPQFIFQYYREEENGRGNFPPRFSGLQFPNYSSELNVNALELDDSALYLCASSPGGQSTGELFFGEGSRLTVL.

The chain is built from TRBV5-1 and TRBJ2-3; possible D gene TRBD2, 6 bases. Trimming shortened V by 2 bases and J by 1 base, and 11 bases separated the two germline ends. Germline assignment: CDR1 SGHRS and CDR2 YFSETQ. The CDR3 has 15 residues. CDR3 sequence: CASSFNGGGTDTQYF. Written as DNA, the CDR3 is TGCGCCAGCAGCTTTAATGGCGGGGGCACAGATACGCAGTATTTT.

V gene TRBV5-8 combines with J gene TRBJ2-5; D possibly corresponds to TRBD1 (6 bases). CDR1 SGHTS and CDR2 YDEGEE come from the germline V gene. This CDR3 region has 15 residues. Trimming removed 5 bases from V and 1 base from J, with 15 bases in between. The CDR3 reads CASSYIGQPQETQYF. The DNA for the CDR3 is TGTGCCAGCAGTTACATCGGACAGCCCCAAGAGACCCAGTACTTC.

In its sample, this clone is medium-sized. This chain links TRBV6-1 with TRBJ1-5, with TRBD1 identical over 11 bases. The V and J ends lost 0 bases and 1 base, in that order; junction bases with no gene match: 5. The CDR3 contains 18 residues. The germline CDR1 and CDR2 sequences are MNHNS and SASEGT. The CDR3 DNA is TGTGCCAGCAGTGAAGCAGGACAGGGGGCGACAAGCAATCAGCCCCAGCATTTT. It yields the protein CASSEAGQGATSNQPQHF.

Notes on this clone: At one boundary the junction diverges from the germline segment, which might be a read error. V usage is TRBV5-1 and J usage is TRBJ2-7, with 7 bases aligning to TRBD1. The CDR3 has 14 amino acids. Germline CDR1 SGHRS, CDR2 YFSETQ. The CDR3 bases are TGCGCCAGCAGCTTCAACAGGGGCTCCCACGAGCAGTACTTC. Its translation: CASSFNRGSHEQYF.

The CDR3 bases are TGCGCCAGCAGCCGGCTAGCGGGGGGCGGAGAGACCCAGTACTTC. Protein: CASSRLAGGGETQYF. V gene TRBV4-1 combines with J gene TRBJ2-5; 11 bases are a match to TRBD2. The trim removed 4 bases at V and 4 bases at J, leaving 5 bases unmatched. The CDR3 contains 15 residues. Germline V lookup: CDR1 MGHRA, CDR2 YSYEKL.

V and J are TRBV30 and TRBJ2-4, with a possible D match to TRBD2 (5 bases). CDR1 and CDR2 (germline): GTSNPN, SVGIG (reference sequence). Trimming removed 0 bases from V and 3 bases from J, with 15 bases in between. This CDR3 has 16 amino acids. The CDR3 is CAWSVLGNGGKNIQYF. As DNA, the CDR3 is TGTGCCTGGAGTGTACTAGGGAATGGAGGCAAAAACATTCAGTACTTC. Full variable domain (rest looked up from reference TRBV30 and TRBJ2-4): SQTIHQWPATLVQPVGSPLSLECTVEGTSNPNLYWYRQAAGRGLQLLFYSVGIGQISSEVPQNLSASRPQDRQFILSSKKLLLSDSGFYLCAWSVLGNGGKNIQYFGAGTRLSVL.

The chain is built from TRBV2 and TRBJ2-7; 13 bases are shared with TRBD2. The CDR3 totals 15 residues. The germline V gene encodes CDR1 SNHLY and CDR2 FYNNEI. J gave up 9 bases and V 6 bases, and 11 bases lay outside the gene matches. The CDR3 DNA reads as TGTGCCAGCAGCTCGGAGGGACTAGCGGGGCACGGGCAGTACTTC. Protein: CASSSEGLAGHGQYF.

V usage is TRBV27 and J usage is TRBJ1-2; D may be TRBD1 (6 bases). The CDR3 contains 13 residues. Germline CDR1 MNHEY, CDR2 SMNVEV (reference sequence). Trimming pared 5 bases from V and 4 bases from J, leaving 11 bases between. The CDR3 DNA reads TGTGCCAGCAGTGTCCAGGGGTCCTATGGCTACACCTTC. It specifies CASSVQGSYGYTF.

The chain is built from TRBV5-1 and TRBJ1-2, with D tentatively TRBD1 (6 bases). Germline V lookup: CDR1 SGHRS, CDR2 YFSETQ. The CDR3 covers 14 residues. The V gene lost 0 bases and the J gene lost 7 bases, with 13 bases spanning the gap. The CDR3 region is CASSLDAGVGGYTF. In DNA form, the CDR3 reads TGCGCCAGCAGCTTGGACGCAGGGGTAGGTGGCTACACCTTC.

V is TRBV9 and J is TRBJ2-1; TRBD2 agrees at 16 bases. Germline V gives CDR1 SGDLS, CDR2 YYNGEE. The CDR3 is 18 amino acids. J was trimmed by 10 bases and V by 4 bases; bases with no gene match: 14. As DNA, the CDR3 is TGTGCCAGCAGCACCTCACCGGGACTAGCGGGAGGGCCGACGGAGCAGTTCTTC. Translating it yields CASSTSPGLAGGPTEQFF. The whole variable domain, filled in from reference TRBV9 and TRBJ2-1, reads DSGVTQTPKHLITATGQRVTLRCSPRSGDLSVYWYQQSLDQGLQFLIQYYNGEERAKGNILERFSAQQFPDLHSELNLSSLELGDSALYFCASSTSPGLAGGPTEQFFGPGTRLTVL.